This TCR beta chain was sequenced in a study of T cell clonotyping in hematopoietic cell transplantation listed by TCRdb under 2021. Background for the entire study: Recipient samples taken before transplant were collected after cytoreduction. The study collected 135 blood samples from approximately 40 consecutive transplant recipients and their related donors. Recruitment of patients was conducted between September 2015 and 2017, and follow-up was continued until late 2020 or death.

Measured from the cysteine to the phenylalanine, the CDR3 is 17 residues long. Only the CDR3 part of the read is kept: 51 bases, read in frame from the first base. Relative to germline, V is 2 bases shorter and J is 0 bases shorter, with 11 bases between their ends. From a lookup of the germline V gene, CDR1 and CDR2 are MDHEN and SYDVKM. The sample's time point label, in plain terms: recipient sample about 28 days before transplant, after cytoreduction. Blood samples were obtained from recipients approximately 28 days before transplant and at days 30, 100 and 180 after transplant. Using Nuclei Lysis Solution, genomic DNA was extracted from unfractionated peripheral blood mononuclear cells that were either fresh or cryopreserved. To note about this clone: It lacks a known antigen. No much larger clone is present one base from it, and per-base qualities are unavailable.

The investigation overall reported the following: Overlap with donor repertoires was found for only a small fraction of recipient repertoires, with over 95% found to appear de novo at the given depth. Inverse Simpson Index values from donors and from recipients before transplant predicted broader TCR repertoire diversity after transplant. The sample size was limited, and CD4 and CD8 repertoire contributions could not be separated because cells were not sorted. After transplant, TCR diversity in recipients dropped, and pathologically expanded clonotypes increased progressively from day 30 to day 180.

The immunoSEQ assay, a bias-controlled multiplex PCR with V- and J-specific primers, was used to amplify TCR beta CDR3 regions from genomic DNA. In a second PCR step, the CDR3 amplicons were tagged with a proprietary barcode plus Illumina adapter sequences. An Illumina MiSeq instrument was used to sequence the CDR3 libraries. From the authors' description of their analysis: Export and quality control were performed with immunoSEQ Analyzer 3.0, and downstream analyses were performed with R Bioconductor and Immunarch. Only productive rearrangements in the normalized downsampled data set were used to calculate repertoire metrics. Pathologically expanded clonotypes were defined as those larger than 5 templates in the normalized cohort. The Inverse Simpson Index was used to measure repertoire diversity. The non-normalized data set was used for CMV-specificity analyses so that all clonotypes could be captured. TCRdb provides this immuneACCESS table in a form limited to in-frame rearrangements. Some clones are lacking; in checked studies, under half of them reflect an unresolved V gene, and why the rest are absent is not known. That table gives V, J and clone size, and the DNA gave D and trimming. The sample records 6,700 or so clones, less than 98% of which are singletons. The ten largest make up about 14% of the sample.

The receptor chain draws on TRBV28 and TRBJ1-6; the D gene lacks a confident call. The TCR originated in a man between 65 and 85 years old with acute myeloid leukemia. Some clones in this sample may be carry-over from other donors' samples. Sample: peripheral blood mononuclear cells, taken before stem cell transplant. The DNA sequence reads TGTGCCAGCAGTTTAGGAGTATCGCTCTCCTATAATTCACCCCTCCACTTT. Its protein reads: CASSLGVSLSYNSPLHF.